This is a list of T cell receptor beta chains from one sample in a study of regulatory T cells in long-lasting Graves disease. TCRdb independently ran MiXCR on the multiplex PCR reads; one entry per CDR3 protein. The table lists 350,000 to 450,000 distinct CDR3 sequences, roughly 10% of them singletons, with around 18% in the top ten. Another study also made use of these data, one on T cells in Graves' hyperthyroidism and ophthalmopathy.

The sequencing used peripheral blood mononuclear cells (PBMCs), collected at new diagnosis, from a patient treated with antithyroid drugs. The receptors originated from a woman aged 18-35 years with Graves disease. Each CDR3 is given with its conserved first and last residue. The D gene is left open where the match is weak. The listing skips clone size in some rows; elsewhere it reads once, few, many or a size class.

>TRBV7-9|TRBJ2-7|few|TRBD2
CASSRQREGYYEQYF
TGTGCCAGCAGCCGCCAGCGGGAGGGCTACTACGAGCAGTACTTC
>TRBV5-1|TRBJ2-6|few|-
CASKDRAASGANVLTF
TGCGCCAGTAAGGACAGAGCCGCCTCTGGGGCCAACGTCCTGACTTTC
>TRBV28|TRBJ2-2|many|-
CASSFGLAVNTGELFF
TGTGCCAGCAGTTTTGGTTTAGCGGTGAACACCGGGGAGCTGTTTTTT
>TRBV9|TRBJ1-2|many|-
CASSAETGAINYGYTF
TGTGCCAGCAGCGCCGAGACAGGCGCCATAAACTATGGCTACACCTTC
>TRBV20-1|TRBJ2-5|many|TRBD2
CSAKPGTSGQETQYF
TGCAGTGCTAAGCCCGGGACTAGCGGCCAAGAGACCCAGTACTTC
>TRBV5-1|TRBJ2-6|few|-
CASSQELKTGANVLTF
TGCGCCAGCAGCCAAGAGCTGAAGACTGGGGCCAACGTCCTGACTTTC
>TRBV3-1|TRBJ1-2|few|-
CASSQVALGGYTF
TGTGCCAGCAGCCAAGTCGCTCTTGGAGGCTACACCTTC
>TRBV6-1|TRBJ2-7|many|TRBD2
CASSEMAGVRYEQYF
TGTGCCAGCAGTGAAATGGCGGGAGTTAGGTACGAGCAGTACTTC
>TRBV7-8|TRBJ2-5|many|TRBD2
CASSLVGRGETQYF
TGTGCCAGCAGCTTAGTCGGGAGGGGGGAGACCCAGTACTTC
>TRBV6-1|TRBJ2-1|many|TRBD1
CASKGQGARNEQFF
TGTGCCAGCAAGGGACAGGGGGCGCGAAATGAGCAGTTCTTC
>TRBV30|TRBJ1-1|many|TRBD1
CAWSTQSGTGDDTEAFF
TGTGCCTGGAGTACTCAATCCGGGACAGGGGATGACACTGAAGCTTTCTTT
>TRBV14|TRBJ2-5|-|-
CASSQDLWATTGGTQYF
TGTGCCAGCAGCCAAGATCTGTGGGCGACTACCGGCGGGACCCAGTACTTC
>TRBV6-2/TRBV6-3|TRBJ2-3|-|TRBD1
CASSDRGPRRDTQYF
TGTGCCAGCAGTGACAGGGGACCAAGGCGAGATACGCAGTATTTT
>TRBV20-1|TRBJ2-4|many|-
CSASQSKNIQYF
TGCAGTGCATCCCAGTCCAAAAACATTCAGTACTTC
>TRBV4-1|TRBJ1-1|many|-
CASSQESPLHTFF
TGCGCCAGCAGCCAAGAAAGCCCCCTTCACACTTTCTTT
>TRBV6-2/TRBV6-3|TRBJ2-3|many|-
CASSYSVRGPDTQYF
TGTGCCAGCAGTTACTCAGTGCGGGGCCCAGATACGCAGTATTTT
>TRBV9|TRBJ2-3|few|-
CASGVVERVDTQYF
TGTGCCAGCGGCGTAGTAGAGAGGGTGGATACGCAGTATTTT
>TRBV7-9|TRBJ2-3|many|-
CASSLGHHTDTQYF
TGTGCCAGCAGCTTAGGACACCACACAGATACGCAGTATTTT
>TRBV7-2|TRBJ2-5|many|-
CASSDLGGRETQYF
TGTGCCAGCAGCGACCTCGGGGGGCGGGAGACCCAGTACTTC
>TRBV2|TRBJ2-1|few|TRBD2
CASSLTLAGGLDEQFF
TGTGCCAGCAGCCTCACCTTAGCGGGAGGTTTGGATGAGCAGTTCTTC
>TRBV5-1|TRBJ2-6|-|-
CASRARGLSSGANVLTF
TGCGCCAGCAGGGCCAGGGGACTTAGCTCTGGGGCCAACGTCCTGACTTTC
>TRBV7-3|TRBJ2-3|many|-
CASSALTRSSTDTQYF
TGTGCCAGCAGCGCGCTGACACGCTCTAGCACAGATACGCAGTATTTT
>TRBV4-3|TRBJ2-3|-|TRBD2
CASSQGLAGGGTDTQYF
TGCGCCAGCAGCCAAGGGCTAGCGGGAGGCGGCACAGATACGCAGTATTTT
>TRBV12-3/TRBV12-4|TRBJ2-2|few|TRBD2
CASSRAGGGSGELFF
TGTGCCAGCTCCCGGGCGGGAGGGGGCTCCGGGGAGCTGTTTTTT
>TRBV7-9|TRBJ1-1|-|TRBD1
CASSTPGTGGTEAFF
TGTGCCAGCAGCACCCCGGGGACAGGGGGAACTGAAGCTTTCTTT
>TRBV12-3/TRBV12-4|TRBJ1-4|many|-
CASSFSGASWEKLFF
TGTGCCAGCAGTTTCTCGGGGGCAAGTTGGGAAAAACTGTTTTTT
>TRBV20-1|TRBJ2-7|many|-
CSPQVGLLGYEQYF
TGCAGCCCCCAGGTGGGCTTGCTAGGCTACGAGCAGTACTTC
>TRBV20-1|TRBJ2-7|many|-
CSASWRSGEQYF
TGCAGTGCTAGTTGGCGATCTGGAGAGCAGTACTTC
>TRBV7-2|TRBJ2-3|many|TRBD2
CASSLGAGTTGDTQYF
TGTGCCAGCAGCTTAGGGGCGGGGACTACCGGGGATACGCAGTATTTT
>TRBV12-3/TRBV12-4|TRBJ2-1|-|-
CASSSLIYNEQSF
TGTGCCAGCAGTTCATTGATTTACAATGAGCAGTCCTTC
>TRBV29-1|TRBJ2-2|many|TRBD2
CSALKGLSGKNTGELFF
TGCAGCGCTCTTAAGGGTCTAAGCGGGAAAAACACCGGGGAGCTGTTTTTT
>TRBV28|TRBJ2-3|many|TRBD1
CASSSGQVGGTDTQYF
TGTGCCAGCAGCTCCGGACAGGTTGGGGGCACAGATACGCAGTATTTT
>TRBV7-3|TRBJ2-5|-|TRBD2
CASSPSGGVRQETQYF
TGTGCCAGCAGCCCCAGCGGGGGGGTCCGACAAGAGACCCAGTACTTC
>TRBV7-2|TRBJ2-7|many|-
CASSLVIGRNSYEQYF
TGTGCCAGCAGCTTAGTAATAGGACGGAACTCCTACGAGCAGTACTTC
>TRBV12-3/TRBV12-4|TRBJ2-4|many|-
CASSWPRGAGLAKNIQYF
TGTGCCAGCTCGTGGCCCCGGGGGGCGGGCCTAGCCAAAAACATTCAGTACTTC
>TRBV10-3|TRBJ1-4|-|-
CAISRELGEKLFF
TGTGCCATCAGTCGGGAGCTAGGGGAAAAACTGTTTTTT
>TRBV6-1|TRBJ2-1|few|-
CASSQPWASEQFF
TGTGCCAGCAGTCAACCATGGGCGAGTGAGCAGTTCTTC
>TRBV6-1|TRBJ2-1|many|-
CASRPGPSSYNEQFF
TGTGCCAGCAGGCCGGGACCCAGCTCCTACAATGAGCAGTTCTTC
>TRBV12-3/TRBV12-4|TRBJ2-3|many|-
CASSSRADTQYF
TGTGCCAGCAGTTCCCGGGCAGATACGCAGTATTTT
>TRBV4-3|TRBJ2-7|many|-
CASSQDLTSYGYEQYF
TGCGCCAGCAGCCAAGATTTAACTAGCTACGGCTACGAGCAGTACTTC